The TCR beta chain described here comes from a study of identical twins. Study-wide results and caveats: Twins' surplus sharing was weaker for beta out-of-frame sequences. With monozygotic twins, out-of-frame TCR alpha sharing exceeded what models estimated.

Per the germline V gene, CDR1 is DFQATT and CDR2 is SNEGSKA (reference sequence). Trimming took 5 bases from V and 2 from J; bases not matched to a gene: 9. CDR3 length: 14 residues. TCRdb processed the 5' RACE reads anew with MiXCR; each CDR3 protein has one entry. Of some 250,000 distinct CDR3 sequences in the sample, roughly 13% were seen once. In its sample, this clonotype was seen a few times. Antigen: not known. This sample was shared with a second study, whose subject was yellow fever vaccine responses in identical twins.

The sequencing input was memory (CD45RO+) T cells sorted from blood. V usage is TRBV20-1 and J usage is TRBJ2-7; TRBD2 agrees at 7 bases. The source is a young woman in good health. CDR3 DNA: TGCAGTGCTCCTCAAAGGACTAGTCCCTACGAGCAGTACTTC. It encodes CSAPQRTSPYEQYF.